This T cell receptor (beta chain) is from a study of CD8 T cells in Susac syndrome. Study details: The sequenced Susac syndrome patients included about six who had clinically active disease and about 8 who were in remission.

Random hexamers were used to reverse transcribe an amount of roughly 0.45 to 1 ug RNA. In TCRdb, the immunoSEQ multiplex PCR reads were re-called with MiXCR into one record per CDR3 protein. The data contain 180,000 or so distinct CDR3 sequences, around 94% of them singletons. Sequencing was performed on CD4+ T cells from PBMCs. The TCR comes from a human donor with Susac syndrome.

The CDR3 nucleotides are TGTGCCAGCAGTGAATCTGGCAGTCTTAGATGGACCCAGTACTTC. Its translation is CASSESGSLRWTQYF. The chain joins TRBV2 to TRBJ2-5; no definite D call. With 2 bases removed from V and 7 bases from J, the gap between germline ends came to 17 bases. Germline lookup yields CDR1 SNHLY and CDR2 FYNNEI. This CDR3 has 15 amino acids.